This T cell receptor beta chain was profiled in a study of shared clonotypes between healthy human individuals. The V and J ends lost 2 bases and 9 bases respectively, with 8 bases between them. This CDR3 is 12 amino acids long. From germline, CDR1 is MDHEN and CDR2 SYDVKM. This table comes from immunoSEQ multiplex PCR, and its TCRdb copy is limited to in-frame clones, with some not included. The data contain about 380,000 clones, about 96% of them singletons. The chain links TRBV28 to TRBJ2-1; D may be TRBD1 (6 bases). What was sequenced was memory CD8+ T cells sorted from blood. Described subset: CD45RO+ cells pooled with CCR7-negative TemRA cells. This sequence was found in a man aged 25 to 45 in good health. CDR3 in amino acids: CASSLGGAEQFF. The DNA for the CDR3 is TGTGCCAGCAGTTTAGGGGGCGCTGAGCAGTTCTTC.